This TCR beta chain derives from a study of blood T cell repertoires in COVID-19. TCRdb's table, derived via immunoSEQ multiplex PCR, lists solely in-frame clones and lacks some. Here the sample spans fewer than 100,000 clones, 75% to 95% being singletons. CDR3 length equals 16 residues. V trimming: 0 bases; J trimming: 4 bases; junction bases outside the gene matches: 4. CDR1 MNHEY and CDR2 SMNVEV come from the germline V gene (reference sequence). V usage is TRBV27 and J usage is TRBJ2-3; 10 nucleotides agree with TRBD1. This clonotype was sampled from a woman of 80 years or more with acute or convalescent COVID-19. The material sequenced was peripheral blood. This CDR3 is CASSLSTGGASDTQYF. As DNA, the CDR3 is TGTGCCAGCAGTTTATCGACAGGGGGCGCATCAGATACGCAGTATTTT.